This T cell receptor (beta chain) was identified during a study of blood T cells in healthy people across ages (dated by TCRdb to about 2015). Describing the broader study: Template switching captured roughly one uniquely barcoded TCR beta cDNA molecule per two T cells in model experiments. To track age-related changes in TCR beta repertoire diversity, the study relied on deep sequencing normalized with unique cDNA molecular identifiers. Two additional independent replicas of 1 million unique cDNA reads from the same blood draw were analyzed for two donors (one aged 18 to 30 and one aged 80 or older). The donors were split into four age groups: young (average approximately 16 years), middle-aged (nearly 40), aged (more than 60) and long-lived (roughly 88). To avoid experimental bias, donors of different ages were randomly spread across the sequencing lanes.

Library preparation was by 5' RACE. The listed sequencing device is Illumina HiSeq 2500. A second PCR of roughly 7 to 12 cycles was run with a J-beta primer mix and a sample-barcoded 5' primer. A unique molecular identifier was introduced onto each TCR beta cDNA molecule by a template-switch 5' adaptor carrying 12 random nucleotides. At least 2.5 million CDR3-containing paired-end reads were obtained from each sample. All of the RNA was converted into first-strand cDNA using the Mint cDNA synthesis kit, with a TRBC-specific oligonucleotide serving as the primer. After uracil-DNA glycosylase treatment, a first 18-cycle PCR used universal primers M1SS and BC2_uni_R on all cDNA. As for the authors' bioinformatics: Normalization of each sample was performed by random selection of 1 million high-quality reads, each carrying a distinct molecular identifier. Reads sharing molecular identifiers were discarded rather than binned into consensus sequences. MiTCR, run with a Q25 quality threshold and the strictest error-elimination algorithm, handled CDR3 identification, clonotype clustering and error correction. A nonparametric unseen species model with Euler transformation was used to estimate lower-bound total TCR beta diversity. TCRdb's own reprocessing of the public reads used fastp at Q25 and MiXCR and kept productive beta chains. Rows matching on CDR3 protein sequence are summarized as one entry with the most common DNA and genes. TCRdb, rather than the study authors, made the V and J calls. The sample has some 730,000 distinct CDR3 sequences on record, over 20% of them singletons. Together, the top ten hold 22% of the sample.

Results the study describes overall, beyond this receptor: A strong correlation was found between observed TCR beta diversity and the percentage of naive T cells measured by flow cytometry. The long-lived group showed more naive CD4+ T cells, fewer expanded clones and increased TCR diversity than the aged group, suggesting age selection. Estimates of total diversity based on one million sequenced T cells were regarded as lower bounds and as underestimates. Because donor CMV infection status was unknown, age-related changes in expanded clonotypes were potentially confounded. Since profiling was done on bulk unsorted PBMCs, naive and antigen-experienced compartments could not be conclusively compared. Observed TCR beta diversity per million T cells fell roughly linearly with age, and a significant reduction was already apparent by age roughly 40.

A few counts support this clonotype. It has no known antigen specificity. Base quality data are lacking; no much larger clone is found one base away. Deletion took 2 bases off V and 4 bases off J, with a span of 22 bases between the germline ends. Reading the germline V gene (reference sequence) gives CDR1 DFQATT and CDR2 SNEGSKA. The cysteine opens and the phenylalanine closes a CDR3 of 17 amino acids. Of all the DNA, just the CDR3 is kept, 51 bases in frame from base 1. Donors were a few dozen systemically healthy Caucasian individuals from Russia aged roughly 6 to 95 years. Ten milliliters of peripheral blood were drawn from each donor into EDTA-treated Vacutainer tubes. Ficoll-Paque density-gradient centrifugation was used to isolate PBMCs, with at least 7 million per sample. Trizol reagent was used to extract total RNA from PBMCs, with at least 6 micrograms per sample. The percentages of naive CD45RAhigh/CD27high T cells were determined by flow cytometry on a PBMC aliquot from every donor.

The source is a man aged 70-80 years in good health. The rearrangement joined TRBV20-1 to TRBJ2-3, with a weak D call of TRBD1 (7 bases match). Sequencing was performed on blood. The base sequence is TGCAGTGCTAGATCCCCCACCGGCAGGGGGGTTGCAGATACGCAGTATTTT. The resulting protein is CSARSPTGRGVADTQYF.